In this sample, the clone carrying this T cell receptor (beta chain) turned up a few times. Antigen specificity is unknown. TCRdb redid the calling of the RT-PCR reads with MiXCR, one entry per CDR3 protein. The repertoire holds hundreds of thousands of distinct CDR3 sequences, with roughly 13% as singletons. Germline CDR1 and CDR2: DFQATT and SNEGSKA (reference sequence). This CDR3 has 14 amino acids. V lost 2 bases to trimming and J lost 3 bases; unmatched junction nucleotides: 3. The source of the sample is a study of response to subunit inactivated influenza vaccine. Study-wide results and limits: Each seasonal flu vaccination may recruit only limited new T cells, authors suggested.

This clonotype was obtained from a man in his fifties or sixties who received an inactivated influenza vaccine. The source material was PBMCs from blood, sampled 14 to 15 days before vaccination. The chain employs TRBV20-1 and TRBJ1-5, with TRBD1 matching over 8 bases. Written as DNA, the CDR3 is TGCAGTGCTAGAAGGACAGGGCACAATCAGCCCCAGCATTTT. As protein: CSARRTGHNQPQHF.